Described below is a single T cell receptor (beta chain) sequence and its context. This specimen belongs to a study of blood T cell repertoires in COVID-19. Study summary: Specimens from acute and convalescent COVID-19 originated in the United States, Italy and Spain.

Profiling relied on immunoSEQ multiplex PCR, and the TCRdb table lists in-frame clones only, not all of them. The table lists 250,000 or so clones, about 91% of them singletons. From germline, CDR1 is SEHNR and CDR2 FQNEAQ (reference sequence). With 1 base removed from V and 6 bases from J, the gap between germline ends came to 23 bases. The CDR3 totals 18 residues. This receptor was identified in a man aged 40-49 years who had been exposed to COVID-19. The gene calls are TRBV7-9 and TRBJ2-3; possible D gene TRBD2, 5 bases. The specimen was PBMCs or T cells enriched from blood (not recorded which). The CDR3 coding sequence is TGTGCCAGCAGCTTAGACTCCACTAGTTATCTGGGCTCGGATACGCAGTATTTT. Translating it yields CASSLDSTSYLGSDTQYF.